Listed below are T cell receptor beta chains from one sample, sequenced in a study of CD8 T cells in ankylosing spondylitis. MiXCR, run by TCRdb on the 5' RACE reads, gives a single entry per CDR3 protein. The table includes 350,000 or so distinct CDR3 sequences, roughly 11% detected once. The sequenced material came from blood, either unsorted or a sorted T cell fraction (not recorded which). The receptors shown here come from a female donor with ankylosing spondylitis or in good health (not recorded which). Both conserved end residues are part of each CDR3. The order of the fields is J gene, D gene, clone size, CDR3 length, V gene, CDR3 protein, CDR3 DNA. A D gene is named only where the DNA matches it firmly. Clone size is given for some rows only: seen once, a few or many times, or a class if the clone is expanded.

>TRBJ1-3|-|few|14|TRBV20-1
CSASEIGSGNTIYF
TGCAGTGCTAGTGAAATCGGCTCTGGAAACACCATATATTTT
>TRBJ1-5|-|many|13|TRBV12-3/TRBV12-4
CASSLRAGQPQHF
TGTGCCAGCAGTTTGCGGGCGGGGCAGCCCCAGCATTTT
>TRBJ1-6|-|many|16|TRBV12-3/TRBV12-4
CASSSWEQVYNSPLHF
TGTGCCAGCAGCTCCTGGGAACAGGTCTATAATTCACCCCTCCACTTT
>TRBJ1-2|-|many|12|TRBV20-1
CSARVSGRGYTF
TGCAGTGCTAGAGTGTCGGGGCGCGGCTACACCTTC
>TRBJ2-1|-|many|11|TRBV29-1
CSEGEYNEQFF
TGCAGCGAGGGGGAATACAATGAGCAGTTCTTC
>TRBJ2-4|TRBD1|few|15|TRBV5-5
CASSRTDDRGHIQYF
TGTGCCAGCAGCCGAACTGACGACAGGGGTCACATTCAGTACTTC
>TRBJ2-2|-|-|14|TRBV3-1
CASSQNAPPGELFF
TGTGCCAGCAGCCAAAACGCACCTCCCGGGGAGCTGTTTTTT
>TRBJ2-7|-|few|12|TRBV29-1
CSVLTEDYEQYF
TGCAGCGTTCTGACAGAAGACTACGAGCAGTACTTC
>TRBJ2-5|-|many|13|TRBV20-1
CSARDWDVETQYF
TGCAGTGCTAGAGATTGGGACGTGGAGACCCAGTACTTC
>TRBJ2-1|TRBD1|many|14|TRBV20-1
CSASTGGAFNEQFF
TGCAGTGCTTCGACAGGGGGAGCTTTCAATGAGCAGTTCTTC
>TRBJ2-6|-|many|16|TRBV10-3
CAIARDLTSGANVLTF
TGTGCCATCGCCAGGGATCTAACCTCTGGGGCCAACGTCCTGACTTTC
>TRBJ2-1|TRBD2|many|18|TRBV29-1
CSVEDWSRTSGRKNEQFF
TGCAGCGTTGAAGATTGGTCCCGGACTAGCGGGAGAAAAAATGAGCAGTTCTTC
>TRBJ1-3|-|many|15|TRBV12-3/TRBV12-4
CASSLSRSSGNTIYF
TGTGCCAGCAGTTTATCAAGGTCCTCTGGAAACACCATATATTTT
>TRBJ1-6|TRBD1|-|19|TRBV3-1
CASCLNQLWGGQAHVPLHF
TGTGCCAGCTGTTTAAACCAGTTGTGGGGAGGACAGGCCCATGTACCCCTCCACTTT
>TRBJ2-3|-|once|13|TRBV20-1
CCAARGVVDTQYF
TGCTGTGCTGCCCGCGGAGTGGTAGATACGCAGTATTTT
>TRBJ2-2|TRBD1|many|13|TRBV10-3
CAIRDRATGELFF
TGTGCCATCAGGGACAGGGCAACCGGGGAGCTGTTTTTT
>TRBJ2-1|-|-|14|TRBV27
CASSFGAGFNEQFF
TGTGCCAGCAGTTTCGGGGCGGGATTCAATGAGCAGTTCTTC
>TRBJ2-2|-|few|16|TRBV3-1
CASSSKQTGSAGELFF
TGTGCCAGCAGCTCCAAGCAAACAGGGTCGGCCGGGGAGCTGTTTTTT
>TRBJ1-6|TRBD1|many|15|TRBV5-1
CASSSQSGGGSPLHF
TGCGCCAGCAGCTCCCAATCAGGGGGAGGATCACCCCTCCACTTT
>TRBJ2-1|TRBD2|few|15|TRBV20-1
CSASGAGGARNEQFF
TGCAGTGCCAGCGGTGCGGGAGGTGCTAGAAATGAGCAGTTCTTC
>TRBJ2-2|TRBD2|many|15|TRBV20-1
CSAGNGGRTLGELFF
TGCAGTGCTGGCAACGGCGGGAGGACGCTCGGGGAGCTGTTTTTT
>TRBJ2-7|TRBD1|many|13|TRBV5-1
CASSRETGSEQYF
TGCGCCAGCAGCCGAGAGACAGGGAGCGAGCAGTACTTC
>TRBJ2-5|-|many|14|TRBV28
CASSFWGPEETQYF
TGTGCCAGCAGTTTCTGGGGGCCTGAAGAGACCCAGTACTTC
>TRBJ1-5|-|few|14|TRBV25-1
CASSGTGPDQPQHF
TGTGCCAGCAGTGGCACGGGGCCGGATCAGCCCCAGCATTTT
>TRBJ1-2|-|many|13|TRBV6-5
CASSYSDNYGYTF
TGTGCCAGCAGTTACAGCGATAACTATGGCTACACCTTC
>TRBJ2-1|TRBD2|many|15|TRBV10-2
CASSDPAGGLGEQFF
TGCGCCAGCAGTGACCCAGCGGGGGGGCTTGGTGAGCAGTTCTTC
>TRBJ2-3|-|few|12|TRBV28
CASRREPGTQYF
TGTGCCAGCAGACGGGAGCCTGGTACGCAGTATTTT
>TRBJ2-1|TRBD2|many|15|TRBV6-5
CASVAGLAGVTEQFF
TGTGCCAGCGTTGCGGGACTAGCGGGAGTCACTGAGCAGTTCTTC
>TRBJ2-7|TRBD2|few|15|TRBV9
CASSVGGLGSYEQYF
TGTGCCAGCAGCGTAGGGGGACTAGGGTCCTACGAGCAGTACTTC